What follows are 13 T cell receptor beta chains derived from one specimen sequenced in a study of blood T cell repertoires in COVID-19. Data came from immunoSEQ multiplex PCR; TCRdb stores just in-frame clones and leaves some out. Of approximately 93,000 clones in the sample, more than 70% were seen once. The sample consisted of peripheral blood. Source of these receptors: a man aged 55 to 70 with acute or convalescent COVID-19.

The gene calls are TRBV10-1 and TRBJ1-1, with D maybe TRBD1 (6 bases). Trimming pared 3 bases from V and 4 bases from J, leaving 12 bases between. The CDR3 consists of 14 residues. Germline values: CDR1 WNHNN, CDR2 SYGVQD (reference sequence). The CDR3, as DNA: TGCGCCAGCAGTGACCCAGGGGAGACCACTGAAGCTTTCTTT. Translation: CASSDPGETTEAFF.

V and J are TRBV12-3 or TRBV12-4 and TRBJ1-2; 7 bases are shared with TRBD1. V lost 5 bases, J lost 7 bases, and 4 bases stayed unmatched. The CDR3 has 12 residues. This CDR3 is CASSLTGTGYTF. CDR3 nucleotides: TGTGCCAGCAGTCTGACAGGGACTGGCTACACCTTC.

The chain combines TRBV19 with TRBJ1-5; D call uncertain. This CDR3 contains 15 residues. The germline V gene has CDR1 LNHDA and CDR2 SQIVND (reference sequence). The V end lost 7 bases, the J end lost 1 base, and 14 bases lay between the germline ends. CDR3 nucleotide sequence: TGTGCCAGTAATCTGACACCGGGGAGCAATCAGCCCCAGCATTTT. The encoded protein is CASNLTPGSNQPQHF.

The CDR3 DNA sequence: TGTGCCAGTAAAGGCGGGGACTCCTACAATGAGCAGTTCTTC. It encodes CASKGGDSYNEQFF. The chain employs TRBV19 and TRBJ2-1; a possible D gene is TRBD2 (6 bases). Germline CDR1 reads LNHDA; CDR2 reads SQIVND (reference sequence). The length of the CDR3 is 14 residues. Trimming took off 7 bases at V and 0 bases at J, with 10 bases between the two ends.

This clone was counted once. The chain combines TRBV5-1 with TRBJ2-1; 8 nucleotides match TRBD2. Germline V gene sequence: CDR1 SGHRS, CDR2 YFSETQ. The CDR3 covers 15 residues. The ends lost 2 bases at V and 6 bases at J; junction bases unmatched: 7. The DNA for the CDR3 is TGCGCCAGCAGCTTCTCGGGAGGGCTTGGCAATGAGCAGTTCTTC. Translation gives CASSFSGGLGNEQFF.

The chain employs TRBV6-5 and TRBJ2-7; 11 bases match TRBD2. V lost 8 bases and J lost 3; bases outside the gene matches: 9. Germline CDR1 and CDR2: MNHEY and SVGAGI. The CDR3 has 15 residues. DNA of the CDR3: TGTGCCAGCTGCCGAACTAGCGGGAGTTTCTACGAGCAGTACTTC. Residues: CASCRTSGSFYEQYF.

V usage is TRBV24-1 and J usage is TRBJ2-5; TRBD2 matches at 11 bases. CDR1 and CDR2 (germline): KGHDR, SFDVKD. Unmatched junction bases numbered 8, after V lost 4 bases and J lost 5 bases. There are 16 residues in the CDR3. The DNA for the CDR3 is TGTGCCACCAGTGAGGGCAGACTAGCGGGAAAGGAGACCCAGTACTTC. Its translation: CATSEGRLAGKETQYF.

This clone was counted a single time. The chain employs TRBV28 and TRBJ2-7; D gene unclear. Per the germline V gene, CDR1 is MDHEN and CDR2 is SYDVKM. Trimming stripped 7 bases from V and 3 bases from J, with 19 bases between. The CDR3 length is 15 residues. CDR3 in DNA: TGTGCCAGCACCATCATTTCCGGAGATGTCTACGAGCAGTACTTC. Amino acid sequence: CASTIISGDVYEQYF.

The genes are TRBV5-1 and TRBJ2-1; TRBD2 aligns across 8 bases. The CDR3 is 14 residues long. The V gene's germline CDR1 is SGHRS and CDR2 YFSETQ. With 3 bases clipped from V and 8 bases from J, the junction kept 7 bases outside the gene matches. CDR3 residues: CASSWILADDEQFF. For the CDR3, the DNA is TGCGCCAGCAGCTGGATACTAGCGGACGATGAGCAGTTCTTC.

The chain employs TRBV4-2 and TRBJ1-4; D gene unclear. Germline CDR1 is LGHNA and CDR2 is YNFKEQ. V dropped 4 bases and J dropped 0 bases, with 12 bases sitting between them. The CDR3 loop spans 16 amino acids. CDR3 nucleotide sequence: TGTGCCAGCAGCCCCGCTGGGGAGGCAACTAATGAAAAACTGTTTTTT. Translating it yields CASSPAGEATNEKLFF.

The V and J genes are TRBV29-1 and TRBJ2-3; D not certain. CDR1 is SQVTM and CDR2 is ANQGSEA in the germline V gene. V was clipped by 0 bases and J by 0 bases, with 13 bases between them. This CDR3 contains 16 residues. CDR3 residues: CSVEDQRLYSTDTQYF. In DNA form, the CDR3 reads TGCAGCGTTGAAGATCAGAGGCTGTATAGCACAGATACGCAGTATTTT.

This clone appeared a single time. V is TRBV5-1 and J is TRBJ2-7; 8 bases align to TRBD1. Germline trimming cut 2 bases from V and 1 base from J; bases unmatched to any gene: 8. Germline loops: CDR1 SGHRS, CDR2 YFSETQ. This CDR3 has 16 residues. The CDR3: CASSFSPGQESYEQYF. Written as DNA, the CDR3 is TGCGCCAGCAGCTTCAGCCCGGGACAGGAATCCTACGAGCAGTACTTC. The full variable domain, rest sourced from reference TRBV5-1 and TRBJ2-7, is KAGVTQTPRYLIKTRGQQVTLSCSPISGHRSVSWYQQTPGQGLQFLFEYFSETQRNKGNFPGRFSGRQFSNSRSEMNVSTLELGDSALYLCASSFSPGQESYEQYFGPGTRLTVT.

This clone showed up just once. The chain combines TRBV29-1 with TRBJ2-1, with a weak D call TRBD1 (6 bases). There are 15 residues in the CDR3. V was pared by 0 bases and J by 6 bases, with 15 bases between. Germline V gene sequence: CDR1 SQVTM, CDR2 ANQGSEA. CDR3 sequence reads: CSVEDRQVPSNEQFF. In DNA, the CDR3 is TGCAGCGTTGAAGATAGACAGGTACCCTCCAATGAGCAGTTCTTC.